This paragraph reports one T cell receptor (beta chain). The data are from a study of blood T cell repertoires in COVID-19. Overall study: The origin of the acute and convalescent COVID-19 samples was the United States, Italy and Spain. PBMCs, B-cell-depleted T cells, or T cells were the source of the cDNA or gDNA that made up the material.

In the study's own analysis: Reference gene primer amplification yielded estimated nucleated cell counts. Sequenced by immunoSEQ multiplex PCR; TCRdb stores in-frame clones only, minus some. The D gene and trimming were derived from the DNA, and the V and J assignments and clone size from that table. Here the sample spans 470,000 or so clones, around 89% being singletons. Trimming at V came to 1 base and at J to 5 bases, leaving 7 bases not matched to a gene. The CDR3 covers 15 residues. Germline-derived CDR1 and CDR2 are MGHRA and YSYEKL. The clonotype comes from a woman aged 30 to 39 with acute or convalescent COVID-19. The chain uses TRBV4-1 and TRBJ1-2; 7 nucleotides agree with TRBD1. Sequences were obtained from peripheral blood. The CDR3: CASSQAATGTYGYTF. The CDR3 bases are TGCGCCAGCAGCCAAGCCGCGACAGGGACGTATGGCTACACCTTC.